This is a list of T cell receptor beta chains from one sample in a study of T cell repertoires in cytomegalovirus infection. TCRdb ran MiXCR on the reads and lists one entry per CDR3 protein. Altogether roughly 230,000 distinct CDR3 sequences are present, approximately 24% being singletons, with the ten largest covering 18%. The source material was CD8+ T cells from PBMCs. These receptors were obtained from a human donor in good health (CMV status not recorded). Some clones in this sample may be carry-over from other donors' samples. Each CDR3 is given with its conserved first and last residue. A D gene is named only where the DNA matches it firmly. Clone size is stated in some rows and not others, as once, few, many or a class when expanded.

v_gene	j_gene	d_gene	abundance	CDR3aa	CDR3nt
TRBV3-1	TRBJ2-1	TRBD2	few	CASSQGVSGGAWGSEQFF	TGTGCCAGCAGCCAAGGTGTTAGCGGGGGGGCCTGGGGGTCTGAGCAGTTCTTC
TRBV27	TRBJ1-1	.	.	CASSLWAGGEAFF	TGTGCCAGCAGTTTATGGGCTGGCGGGGAAGCTTTCTTT
TRBV12-3/TRBV12-4	TRBJ1-3	TRBD1	.	CASSSLVGTGTGNTIYF	TGTGCCAGCAGCTCTTTGGTAGGGACAGGGACTGGAAACACCATATATTTT
TRBV12-3/TRBV12-4	TRBJ2-1	.	.	CASRPSQGLLNEQFF	TGTGCCAGCAGACCGTCCCAGGGATTACTCAATGAGCAGTTCTTC
TRBV9	TRBJ2-7	TRBD2	.	CASSNSGGSYEQYF	TGTGCCAGCAGTAATAGCGGGGGGTCCTACGAGCAGTACTTC
TRBV7-2	TRBJ1-2	.	many	CASSLSGVNGYTF	TGTGCCAGCAGCTTATCAGGGGTTAATGGCTACACCTTC
TRBV27	TRBJ1-5	.	.	CATSWGGHNQPQHF	TGTGCCACCTCTTGGGGGGGGCACAATCAGCCCCAGCATTTT
TRBV7-6	TRBJ2-1	.	many	CASSLGIGGINEQFF	TGTGCCAGCAGCTTAGGGATTGGCGGGATCAATGAGCAGTTCTTC
TRBV7-6	TRBJ2-7	.	.	CASSFGDGSYEQYF	TGTGCCAGCAGCTTCGGGGACGGCTCCTACGAGCAGTACTTC
TRBV20-1	TRBJ2-2	.	few	CSARGRPEGNTGELFF	TGCAGTGCTAGGGGGAGGCCCGAAGGGAACACCGGGGAGCTGTTTTTT
TRBV7-8	TRBJ1-1	TRBD1	many	CASSFMTGPAFF	TGTGCCAGCAGCTTCATGACAGGGCCCGCTTTCTTT
TRBV12-3/TRBV12-4	TRBJ2-7	.	.	CASKDGYYEQYF	TGTGCCAGCAAGGACGGCTACTACGAGCAGTACTTC
TRBV12-3/TRBV12-4	TRBJ1-2	.	.	CARSFQANYGYTF	TGTGCCAGAAGTTTTCAGGCTAACTATGGCTACACCTTC
TRBV7-2	TRBJ2-7	TRBD2	.	CASRLTSGTYEQYF	TGTGCCAGCAGGCTGACTAGCGGAACCTACGAGCAGTACTTC
TRBV7-9	TRBJ2-5	.	many	CASSLMRGETQYF	TGTGCCAGCAGCTTAATGAGGGGAGAGACCCAGTACTTC
TRBV19	TRBJ1-1	.	.	CASSTRPEPTEAFF	TGTGCCAGTAGTACTCGGCCGGAACCAACTGAAGCTTTCTTT
TRBV7-6	TRBJ2-1	TRBD2	.	CASSLESGVFNEQFF	TGTGCCAGCAGCTTAGAAAGCGGGGTTTTTAATGAGCAGTTCTTC
TRBV12-3/TRBV12-4	TRBJ1-2	.	few	CASSLALGAGINYGYTF	TGTGCCAGCAGTTTAGCCCTGGGGGCGGGGATTAACTATGGCTACACCTTC
TRBV7-6	TRBJ1-3	.	.	CASSKTPSSGNTIYF	TGTGCCAGCAGCAAAACACCCAGCTCTGGAAACACCATATATTTT
TRBV2	TRBJ2-1	TRBD2	many	CASTTSGGINEQFF	TGTGCCAGCACCACTAGCGGGGGGATTAATGAGCAGTTCTTC
TRBV7-2	TRBJ2-3	TRBD2	.	CASSHWGTSGGAPDTQYF	TGTGCCAGCAGCCACTGGGGGACTAGCGGGGGGGCCCCAGATACGCAGTATTTT
TRBV7-2	TRBJ1-2	.	many	CASSATPPPSNYGYTF	TGTGCCAGCAGCGCGACCCCTCCCCCGTCTAACTATGGCTACACCTTC
TRBV10-3	TRBJ1-3	.	few	CAISESSNSGNTIYF	TGTGCCATCAGTGAATCTTCGAACTCTGGAAACACCATATATTTT
TRBV2	TRBJ1-2	.	.	CASSGRTVYGYTF	TGTGCCAGCAGTGGGAGGACAGTCTATGGCTACACCTTC
TRBV7-9	TRBJ1-2	TRBD1	many	CASSLSAGQGADGYTF	TGTGCCAGCAGCTTATCCGCTGGACAGGGGGCCGATGGCTACACCTTC
TRBV7-6	TRBJ2-2	TRBD1	.	CASSLAEDRGTGELFF	TGTGCCAGCAGCTTAGCGGAGGACAGGGGCACCGGGGAGCTGTTTTTT
TRBV4-1	TRBJ1-1	.	.	CASSHPSGRLNTEAFF	TGCGCCAGCAGCCACCCCTCCGGGAGGTTAAACACTGAAGCTTTCTTT
TRBV29-1	TRBJ2-3	TRBD1	few	CSVGLGQSTDTQYF	TGCAGCGTTGGGCTGGGACAGTCTACAGATACGCAGTATTTT
TRBV7-9	TRBJ2-7	TRBD1	many	CASSITPGTGVSYEQYF	TGTGCCAGCAGCATTACCCCCGGGACAGGGGTTTCCTACGAGCAGTACTTC
TRBV15	TRBJ2-5	TRBD1	few	CATSRDRGLAETQYF	TGTGCCACCAGCAGGGACAGGGGGCTCGCAGAGACCCAGTACTTC
TRBV4-1	TRBJ2-7	.	many	CASSLTVATYEQYF	TGCGCCAGCAGCCTGACAGTCGCAACCTACGAGCAGTACTTC
TRBV4-1	TRBJ1-1	TRBD1	many	CATTGQGETEAFF	TGCGCCACTACGGGACAGGGGGAAACTGAAGCTTTCTTT
TRBV12-3/TRBV12-4	TRBJ2-1	TRBD2	few	CASSFAGGGEQFF	TGTGCCAGCAGTTTTGCGGGGGGCGGTGAGCAGTTCTTC
TRBV11-2	TRBJ2-7	TRBD1	few	CASSLVNGQVHYEQYF	TGTGCCAGCAGCTTAGTAAATGGACAGGTTCACTACGAGCAGTACTTC
TRBV27	TRBJ1-1	TRBD1	.	CASQLVNPGTVNTEAFF	TGTGCCAGCCAATTAGTCAATCCCGGGACAGTGAACACTGAAGCTTTCTTT
TRBV24-1	TRBJ2-3	.	.	CATSDRAGARGDTQYF	TGTGCCACCAGTGATAGGGCGGGGGCAAGGGGGGATACGCAGTATTTT
TRBV5-6	TRBJ2-5	TRBD2	.	CASSPWVLAGGLEETQYF	TGTGCCAGCAGCCCCTGGGTGCTAGCGGGGGGCCTTGAAGAGACCCAGTACTTC
TRBV6-1	TRBJ1-1	.	.	CASSEGGDQNTEAFF	TGTGCCAGCAGTGAAGGAGGGGACCAGAACACTGAAGCTTTCTTT
TRBV4-1	TRBJ1-6	.	few	CASSQFDSPLHF	TGCGCCAGCAGCCAATTCGATTCACCCCTCCACTTT
TRBV19	TRBJ2-3	TRBD1	few	CASSIRDREGADTQYF	TGTGCCAGTAGTATCCGGGACAGGGAAGGTGCAGATACGCAGTATTTT